These 23 T cell receptor beta chains were all obtained from the same sample, sequenced in a study of T cells in Graves' hyperthyroidism and ophthalmopathy. RNA transcripts gave rise to amplified TCR beta CDR3 regions. HTBI primers were the set used in a first-round RT-PCR of the TCR CDR3. Each CDR3 protein is one row after TCRdb ran MiXCR on the multiplex PCR reads. The repertoire has 240,000 or so distinct CDR3 sequences, about 17% of them found once; the top ten carry more than 25%. Sequencing was done on a sample of blood. The receptor source for this set is a woman between 18 and 30 years old with Graves' ophthalmopathy.

Of note for this clonotype: This may come from a read error, since a much larger clone is one base off. The rearrangement joins TRBV29-1 to TRBJ1-2; the match to TRBD1 covers 8 bases. The CDR3 covers 13 residues. Unmatched junction bases numbered 11, after V lost 8 bases and J lost 6 bases. Germline loops: CDR1 SQVTM, CDR2 ANQGSEA. The CDR3 DNA reads TGCAGCAGCGGACAGGGTGGATGGGATGGCTACACCTTC. This sequence encodes CSSGQGGWDGYTF.

This clonotype was recorded many times. The genes are TRBV5-6 and TRBJ2-4, with D possibly being TRBD1 or TRBD2 (5 bases each). The CDR3 has 14 amino acids. V was cut by 4 bases and J by 5 bases, with 13 bases left in between. CDR1 SGHDT and CDR2 YYEEEE come from the germline V gene. For the CDR3, the DNA is TGTGCCAGCAGCCCCGGGACCTGGGAAAACATTCAGTACTTC. It translates to CASSPGTWENIQYF. The full variable domain, with the rest looked up from reference TRBV5-6 and TRBJ2-4, is DAGVTQSPTHLIKTRGQQVTLRCSPKSGHDTVSWYQQALGQGPQFIFQYYEEEERQRGNFPDRFSGHQFPNYSSELNVNALLLGDSALYLCASSPGTWENIQYFGAGTRLSVL.

In its sample, this clonotype was seen many times. V is TRBV5-1 and J is TRBJ2-7; 10 bases are a match to TRBD2. Trimming took 0 bases from V and 4 from J; bases not matched to a gene: 4. From germline, CDR1 is SGHRS and CDR2 YFSETQ. The CDR3 is 15 amino acids. The CDR3 spells CASSLALAGEYEQYF. The CDR3 nucleotides are TGCGCCAGCAGCTTGGCCCTAGCGGGAGAGTACGAGCAGTACTTC.

This clonotype was counted ten times or more. This chain connects TRBV5-6 to TRBJ2-1, with TRBD2 matching 11 bases. Germline V gene lookup returns CDR1 SGHDT and CDR2 YYEEEE. With V trimmed by 3 bases and J by 9 bases, 8 bases remained unmatched. CDR3 length: 15 residues. The DNA for the CDR3 is TGTGCCAGCAGCTCCGGGACTAGCGGTGTCGGTGAGCAGTTCTTC. This translates into CASSSGTSGVGEQFF.

This clonotype was seen repeatedly, ten times or more. The rearrangement links TRBV12-3 or TRBV12-4 to TRBJ1-6; 9 bases are a match to TRBD1. This CDR3 has 16 amino acids. V gave up 5 bases and J gave up 6 bases; unmatched junction bases: 8. The CDR3 here is CASSPKRTGVNSPLHF. In nucleotides, the CDR3 is TGTGCCAGCAGTCCGAAGCGGACAGGGGTTAATTCACCCCTCCACTTT.

The table lists this clonotype with many counts. The chain combines TRBV28 with TRBJ2-1, with 7 bases matching TRBD1. The CDR3 loop spans 15 amino acids. V was clipped by 6 bases and J by 8 bases; unmatched bases: 13. The germline V gene has CDR1 MDHEN and CDR2 SYDVKM. The CDR3 spells CASRIRVGGWDEQFF. CDR3 nucleotides: TGTGCCAGCAGAATAAGAGTAGGGGGCTGGGATGAGCAGTTCTTC.

J is TRBJ2-2 and V is TRBV19; 7 bases map to TRBD1. CDR3 size: 14 residues. Trimming at V came to 7 bases and at J to 3 bases, leaving 5 bases not matched to a gene. CDR1 LNHDA and CDR2 SQIVND come from the germline V gene (reference sequence). CDR3 sequence reads: CASKPDRDTGELFF. CDR3 sequence (DNA): TGTGCCAGTAAGCCAGACAGGGACACCGGGGAGCTGTTTTTT.

This clonotype was detected ten times or more. The chain employs TRBV3-1 and TRBJ2-7; TRBD1 aligns across 9 bases. The ends lost 1 base at V and 7 bases at J; junction bases unmatched: 14. The V gene's germline CDR1 is LGHDT and CDR2 YNNKEL (reference sequence). The CDR3 is 17 residues long. CDR3 bases: TGTGCCAGCAGCCAAGCCTTAAACGCGGGACAGGGACGGGAGCAGTACTTC. Protein sequence: CASSQALNAGQGREQYF.

This clonotype was found many times. The gene calls are TRBV5-1 and TRBJ2-2; the D gene is possibly TRBD1 (6 bases). V lost 0 bases to trimming and J lost 0 bases, with 12 bases between them. The CDR3 covers 17 residues. The germline V gene has CDR1 SGHRS and CDR2 YFSETQ. In nucleotides, the CDR3 is TGCGCCAGCAGCTTGGGGAGGACAGTCCCGAACACCGGGGAGCTGTTTTTT. It encodes CASSLGRTVPNTGELFF.

This clonotype has ten or more counts. The CDR3, as DNA: TGTGCCAGCAGTTTAGCCATGACTAGCGGTGATACAGATACGCAGTATTTT. Its translation is CASSLAMTSGDTDTQYF. The chain carries TRBV12-3 or TRBV12-4 and TRBJ2-3; TRBD2 agrees at 9 bases. The CDR3 contains 17 residues. Losses at the gene ends were 0 bases for V and 3 bases for J; bases not matched to a gene: 7.

This clonotype was seen ten or more times. The chain links TRBV4-1 to TRBJ1-6, with 10 bases matching TRBD1. V lost 0 bases, J lost 13 bases, and 12 bases stayed unmatched. CDR3 size: 17 residues. From germline, CDR1 is MGHRA and CDR2 YSYEKL. The CDR3 coding sequence is TGCGCCAGCAGCCAAGATAAGTGGACAGGGGGTGATGCGCCCCTCCACTTT. Translation gives CASSQDKWTGGDAPLHF.

In this sample, this clonotype turned up many times. The chain is built from TRBV18 and TRBJ1-2; 10 positions match TRBD1. Germline CDR1 KGHSH, CDR2 LQKENI. Trimming at V came to 2 bases and at J to 2 bases, leaving 8 bases not matched to a gene. The CDR3 loop spans 17 amino acids. The CDR3 protein is CASSPRDRGGLNYGYTF. The CDR3 DNA is TGTGCCAGCTCACCAAGGGACAGGGGAGGATTAAACTATGGCTACACCTTC.

This clonotype was observed many times. The chain couples TRBV7-9 to TRBJ2-6, with TRBD1 matching over 8 bases. J gave up 0 bases and V 5 bases, and 15 bases lay outside the gene matches. This CDR3 is 20 amino acids long. Per the germline V gene, CDR1 is SEHNR and CDR2 is FQNEAQ (reference sequence). This CDR3 reads CASSTNPGQGVFSGANVLTF. The CDR3 DNA sequence: TGTGCCAGCAGCACGAACCCCGGACAGGGCGTCTTCTCTGGGGCCAACGTCCTGACTTTC. The entire variable domain, with the rest obtained from reference TRBV7-9 and TRBJ2-6, is as follows: DTGVSQNPRHKITKRGQNVTFRCDPISEHNRLYWYRQTLGQGPEFLTYFQNEAQLEKSRLLSDRFSAERPKGSFSTLEIQRTEQGDSAMYLCASSTNPGQGVFSGANVLTFGAGSRLTVL.

This clonotype was counted at least ten times. The chain combines TRBV20-1 with TRBJ1-1; 7 positions match TRBD1. This CDR3 is 15 amino acids long. With V trimmed by 0 bases and J by 6 bases, 10 bases remained unmatched. Germline V CDR1 and CDR2: DFQATT, SNEGSKA (reference sequence). The CDR3 bases are TGCAGTGCTAGAGATGGAGGCAGGGGGTTGGCTGAAGCTTTCTTT. It specifies CSARDGGRGLAEAFF.

This clonotype was counted at least ten times. CDR3 protein: CASSDRPNQQETQYF. CDR3 coding DNA: TGCGCCAGCAGTGACAGGCCGAATCAGCAAGAGACCCAGTACTTC. V usage is TRBV10-2 and J usage is TRBJ2-5; D not certain. The V and J ends lost 3 bases and 2 bases respectively, with 13 bases between them. The CDR3 extends over 15 amino acids. Germline V CDR1 and CDR2: WSHSY, SAAADI.

There are many counts of this clonotype. The CDR3 DNA follows: TGTGCCAGCAGCTTAGCCCTAGCGGGAGCTAACGAGCAGTACTTC. Amino acids: CASSLALAGANEQYF. The chain uses TRBV7-8 and TRBJ2-7; 10 nucleotides line up with TRBD2. Germline V gene lookup returns CDR1 SGHVS and CDR2 FQNEAQ. V shed 0 bases, J shed 5 bases, and the junction held 4 bases outside the gene matches. This CDR3 has 15 amino acids.

This clonotype was seen repeatedly, ten times or more. The V and J genes are TRBV7-6 and TRBJ1-3; tentatively, D is TRBD1 (5 bases). The germline V gene encodes CDR1 SGHVS and CDR2 FNYEAQ. The CDR3 runs to 15 residues. V lost 0 bases to trimming and J lost 4 bases, with 10 bases between them. In DNA, the CDR3 is TGTGCCAGCAGCTTAGCCCCAGGGAGAGGAAACACCATATATTTT. Protein product: CASSLAPGRGNTIYF.

In this sample, this clonotype turned up many times. The chain couples TRBV12-3 or TRBV12-4 to TRBJ2-5; 7 bases agree with TRBD1. The CDR3 contains 15 residues. Trimming removed 6 bases from V and 9 bases from J; junction bases left unmatched: 16. Written as DNA, the CDR3 is TGTGCCAGCAGCTCTGGCTCCTGGGACCAGGGGGCCCAGTACTTC. The encoded protein is CASSSGSWDQGAQYF.

V is TRBV19 and J is TRBJ2-5; 8 bases line up with TRBD2. The length of the CDR3 is 18 residues. Germline values: CDR1 LNHDA, CDR2 SQIVND (reference sequence). Trimming took 5 bases from V and 2 from J; bases not matched to a gene: 16. CDR3 loop: CASSRSPLAAGAQETQYF. The DNA of the CDR3 is TGTGCCAGTAGTCGTTCCCCTTTAGCAGCGGGGGCACAAGAGACCCAGTACTTC.

In the case of this clonotype: Germline and junction disagree at one end, which may indicate a read error. V and J are TRBV6-1 and TRBJ1-2; the D is unclear. CDR3 length: 14 amino acids. Germline lookup yields CDR1 MNHNS and CDR2 SASEGT. The CDR3 DNA sequence: TGTGCCAGCAGTGAAGTTCCCAGTTACTATGGCTACGCCTTC. Translating it yields CASSEVPSYYGYAF.

This clonotype occurred a few times. The chain combines TRBV19 with TRBJ2-7, with TRBD2 as a possible D gene (6 bases). In germline, CDR1 is LNHDA, CDR2 SQIVND (reference sequence). The CDR3 totals 16 residues. V gave up 5 bases and J gave up 4 bases, with 21 bases separating them. The CDR3, as DNA: TGTGCCAGTAGTCCCCCGGACCGAATCGGGGGTTACGAGCAGTACTTC. It yields the protein CASSPPDRIGGYEQYF.

The sample holds many counts of this clonotype. The V and J genes are TRBV6-1 and TRBJ2-7; the match to TRBD1 covers 7 bases. This CDR3 contains 14 residues. J was trimmed by 2 bases and V by 5 bases; bases with no gene match: 6. Germline V gene lookup returns CDR1 MNHNS and CDR2 SASEGT. Here the CDR3 reads CASSSGTATYEQYF. Here the CDR3 DNA reads TGTGCCAGCAGTTCAGGGACAGCAACCTACGAGCAGTACTTC.

This clonotype was seen many times. This chain joins TRBV3-1 and TRBJ1-2; D perhaps matches TRBD1 (5 bases). The CDR3 length is 15 residues. Germline values: CDR1 LGHDT, CDR2 YNNKEL (reference sequence). V shed 5 bases and J shed 0 bases, with 13 bases lying between them. This chain's CDR3 is CASSSSTVTNYGYTF. In DNA, the CDR3 is TGTGCCAGCAGCTCCTCGACAGTAACTAACTATGGCTACACCTTC. The full variable domain, completed using reference TRBV3-1 and TRBJ1-2, is DTAVSQTPKYLVTQMGNDKSIKCEQNLGHDTMYWYKQDSKKFLKIMFSYNNKELIINETVPNRFSPKSPDKAHLNLHINSLELGDSAVYFCASSSSTVTNYGYTFGSGTRLTVV.